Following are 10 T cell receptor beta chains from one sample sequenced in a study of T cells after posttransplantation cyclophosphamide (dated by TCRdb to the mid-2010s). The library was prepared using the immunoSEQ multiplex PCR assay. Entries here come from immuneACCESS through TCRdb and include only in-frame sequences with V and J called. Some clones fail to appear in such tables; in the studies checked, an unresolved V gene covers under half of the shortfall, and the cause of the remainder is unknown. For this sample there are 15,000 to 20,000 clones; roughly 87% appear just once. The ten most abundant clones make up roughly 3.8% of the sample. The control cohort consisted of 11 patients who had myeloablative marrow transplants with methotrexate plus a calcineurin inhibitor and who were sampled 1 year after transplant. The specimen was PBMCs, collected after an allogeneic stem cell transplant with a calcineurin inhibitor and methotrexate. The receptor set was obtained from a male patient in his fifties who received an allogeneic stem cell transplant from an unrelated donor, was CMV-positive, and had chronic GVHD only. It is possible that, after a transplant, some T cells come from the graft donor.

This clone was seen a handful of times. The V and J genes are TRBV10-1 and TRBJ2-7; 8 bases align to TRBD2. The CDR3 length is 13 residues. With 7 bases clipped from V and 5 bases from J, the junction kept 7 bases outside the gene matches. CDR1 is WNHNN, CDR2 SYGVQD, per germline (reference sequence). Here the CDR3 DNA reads TGCGCCAGCACCGGCGGGGGGATCGACGAGCAGTACTTC. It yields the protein CASTGGGIDEQYF.

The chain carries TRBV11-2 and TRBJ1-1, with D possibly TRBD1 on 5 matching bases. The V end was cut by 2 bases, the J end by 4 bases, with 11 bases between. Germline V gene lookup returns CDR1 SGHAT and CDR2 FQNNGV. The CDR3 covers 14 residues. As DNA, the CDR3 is TGTGCCAGCAGCTTACCCCTGGGGGGCACTGAAGCTTTCTTT. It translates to CASSLPLGGTEAFF.

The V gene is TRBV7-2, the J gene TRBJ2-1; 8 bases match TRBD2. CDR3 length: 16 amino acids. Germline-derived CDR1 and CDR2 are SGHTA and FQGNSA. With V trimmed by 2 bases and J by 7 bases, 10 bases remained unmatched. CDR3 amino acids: CASSLWGRGGLNEQFF. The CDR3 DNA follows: TGTGCCAGCAGCTTATGGGGACGGGGGGGCCTGAATGAGCAGTTCTTC.

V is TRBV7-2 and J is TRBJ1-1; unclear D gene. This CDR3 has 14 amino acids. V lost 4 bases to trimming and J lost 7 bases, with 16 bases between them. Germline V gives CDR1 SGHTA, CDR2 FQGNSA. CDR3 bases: TGTGCCAGCAGCTCCCTTTCTTGGCGGAGTGAAGCTTTCTTT. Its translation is CASSSLSWRSEAFF.

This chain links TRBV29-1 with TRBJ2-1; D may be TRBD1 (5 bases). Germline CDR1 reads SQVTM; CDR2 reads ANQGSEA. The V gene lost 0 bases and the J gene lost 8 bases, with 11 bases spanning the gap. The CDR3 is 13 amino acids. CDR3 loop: CSVEDLKGYEQFF. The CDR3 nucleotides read TGCAGCGTTGAAGATCTTAAGGGGTATGAGCAGTTCTTC.

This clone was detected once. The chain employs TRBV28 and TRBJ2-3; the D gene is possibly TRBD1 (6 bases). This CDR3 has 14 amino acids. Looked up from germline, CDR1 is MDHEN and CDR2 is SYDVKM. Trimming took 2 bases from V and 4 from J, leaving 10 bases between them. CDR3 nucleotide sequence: TGTGCCAGCAGTTTAACAGGGAGTTCAGATACGCAGTATTTT. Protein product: CASSLTGSSDTQYF.

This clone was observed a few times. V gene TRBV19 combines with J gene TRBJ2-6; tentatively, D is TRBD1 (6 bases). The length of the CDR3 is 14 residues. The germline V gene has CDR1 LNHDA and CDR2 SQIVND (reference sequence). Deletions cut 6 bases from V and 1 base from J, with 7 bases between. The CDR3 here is CASRTGSGANVLTF. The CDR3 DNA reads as TGTGCCAGTAGAACAGGGTCTGGGGCCAACGTCCTGACTTTC. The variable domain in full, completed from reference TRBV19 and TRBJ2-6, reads DGGITQSPKYLFRKEGQNVTLSCEQNLNHDAMYWYRQDPGQGLRLIYYSQIVNDFQKGDIAEGYSVSREKKESFPLTVTSAQKNPTAFYLCASRTGSGANVLTFGAGSRLTVL.

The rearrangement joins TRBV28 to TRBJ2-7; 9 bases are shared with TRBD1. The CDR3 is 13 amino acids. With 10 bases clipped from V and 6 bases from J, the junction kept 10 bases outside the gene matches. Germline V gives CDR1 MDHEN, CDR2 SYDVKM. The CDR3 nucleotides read TGTGCCACCGGACCTACAGGGGGCATCGAGCAGTACTTC. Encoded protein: CATGPTGGIEQYF.

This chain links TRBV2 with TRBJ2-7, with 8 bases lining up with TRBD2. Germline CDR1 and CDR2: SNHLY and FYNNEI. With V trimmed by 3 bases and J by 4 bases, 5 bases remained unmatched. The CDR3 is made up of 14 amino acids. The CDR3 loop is CASSESGGGYEQYF. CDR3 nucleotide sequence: TGTGCCAGCAGTGAGAGCGGGGGAGGTTACGAGCAGTACTTC.

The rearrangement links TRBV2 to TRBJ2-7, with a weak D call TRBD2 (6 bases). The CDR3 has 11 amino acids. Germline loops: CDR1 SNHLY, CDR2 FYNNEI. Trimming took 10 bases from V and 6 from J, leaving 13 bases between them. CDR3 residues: CATGGLGEQYF. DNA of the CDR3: TGTGCCACCGGGGGATTAGGCGAGCAGTACTTC.